This paragraph reports one T cell receptor beta chain. What it binds is unknown. These data are taken from a study of T cells in narcolepsy. Study summary: Patients with NT1 or NT2 and healthy control donors were enrolled.

This CDR3 region has 19 residues. Trimming at V came to 2 bases and at J to 4 bases, leaving 13 bases not matched to a gene. Germline V gene data show CDR1 as SGHTA and CDR2 as FQGNSA. General observations from the study: Same-patient CSF and blood CD4+ T cell clonotypes included HCRT-specific and TRIB2-specific autoreactive ones.

TCRdb's copy holds only in-frame clones and misses some; the assay was immunoSEQ multiplex PCR. Of some 23,000 clones listed, around four fifths are singletons. The sequenced sample consisted of CD45RA- memory CD4+ T cells from PBMCs. This TCR derives from a human donor with narcolepsy. The chain links TRBV7-2 to TRBJ2-1; 11 nucleotides align to TRBD2. CDR3 in amino acids: CASSLKLAGELTLYNEQFF. The CDR3 DNA is TGTGCCAGCAGCTTAAAACTAGCGGGAGAGCTCACCCTTTACAATGAGCAGTTCTTC.